This TCR beta chain was sequenced in a study of T cell responses to AZD1222 COVID-19 vaccine. Points from the study as a whole: Regions left unmutated in variants are reportedly the target of nearly half of spike-specific TCRs. White British people made up most donors, females outnumbered males, and clonal diversity was possibly underestimated. There were repertoire samples only from the period after the peak T cell response.

The assay was immunoSEQ multiplex PCR, and TCRdb's table has in-frame clones only and misses some. The sample contains 110,000 to 150,000 clones, approximately 89% of which appear only once. Points on this clone: What it binds is unknown.

Material: peripheral blood, obtained on day 0 of AZD1222 vaccination. The sequence was obtained from an adult in good health.

The CDR3 spells CASSLGSGGQNYGYTF. CDR3 DNA: TGTGCCAGCAGCTTAGGATCTGGGGGGCAGAACTATGGCTACACCTTC. The gene calls are TRBV7-9 and TRBJ1-2; tentative D call: TRBD1 (6 bases). The CDR3 contains 16 residues. The V end was cut by 1 base, the J end by 2 bases, with 14 bases between. Per germline, CDR1 SEHNR and CDR2 FQNEAQ (reference sequence).